This TCR beta chain was documented in a study of tumor-infiltrating lymphocytes in primary liver carcinoma. Study-level information: Stage T1-T3 N0M0 tumors measured roughly 4.2 to 10 cm at most. Productive TCRbeta reads per sample were roughly 3.5 to 7.5 million, not differing by tissue. The study's findings and limits: Between tumor regions, pairs overlapped more than tumor-adjacent and tumor-blood pairs did.

This clonotype was detected a few times. Its antigen is still unknown. CDR3 length equals 12 residues. Trimming left V 5 bases short and J 3 bases short, with 8 bases between. Germline V gene sequence: CDR1 SEHNR, CDR2 FQNEAQ (reference sequence). From 500 ng of total RNA, TCR beta-specific cDNA was reverse-transcribed using a constant-region primer. Each TCR beta library was derived from three nested multiplex PCR rounds that employed slightly modified ARM-PCR. The first two PCR rounds used TRBV1-TRBV30 primers with a Cbeta primer, roughly 10 cycles each. In TCRdb, the multiplex PCR reads were re-called with MiXCR into one record per CDR3 protein. The data show about 120,000 distinct CDR3 sequences, around 65% seen once. The study co-extracted DNA and RNA from around 20-30 mg of unsorted bulk tissue.

This receptor was obtained from a woman aged 55-70 years with primary liver carcinoma and hepatitis B virus infection. The sample consisted of tumor-adjacent normal liver tissue. The gene calls are TRBV7-9 and TRBJ2-7, with D tentatively TRBD1 (6 bases). The CDR3 loop is CASSAQGYEQYF. The CDR3 DNA sequence: TGTGCCAGCAGCGCACAGGGCTACGAGCAGTACTTC.